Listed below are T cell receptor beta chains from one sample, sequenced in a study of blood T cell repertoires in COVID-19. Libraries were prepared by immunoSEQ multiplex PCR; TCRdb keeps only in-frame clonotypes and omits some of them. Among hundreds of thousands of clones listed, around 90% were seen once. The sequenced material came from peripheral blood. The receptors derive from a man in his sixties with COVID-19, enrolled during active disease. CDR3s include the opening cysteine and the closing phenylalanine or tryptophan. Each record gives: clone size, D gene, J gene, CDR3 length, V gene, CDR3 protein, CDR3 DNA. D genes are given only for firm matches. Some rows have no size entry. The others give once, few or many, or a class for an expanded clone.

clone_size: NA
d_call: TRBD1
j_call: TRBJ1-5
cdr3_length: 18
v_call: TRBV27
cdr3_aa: CASRTFGQGPTSNQPQHF
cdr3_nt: TGTGCCAGCAGGACCTTCGGACAGGGCCCCACAAGCAATCAGCCCCAGCATTTT

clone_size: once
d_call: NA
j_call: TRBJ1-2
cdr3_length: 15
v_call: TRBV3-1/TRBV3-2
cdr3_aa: CASSQETKGNYGYTF
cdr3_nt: TGTGCCAGCAGCCAAGAGACAAAAGGAAACTATGGCTACACCTTC

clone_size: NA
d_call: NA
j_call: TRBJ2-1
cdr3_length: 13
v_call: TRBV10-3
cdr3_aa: CAISESGAEEVFF
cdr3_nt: TGTGCCATCAGTGAGTCAGGGGCTGAAGAAGTGTTCTTC

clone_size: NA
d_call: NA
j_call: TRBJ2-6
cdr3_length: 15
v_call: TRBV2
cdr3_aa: CASSADGAGANVLTF
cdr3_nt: TGTGCCAGCAGCGCGGACGGGGCTGGGGCCAACGTCCTGACTTTC

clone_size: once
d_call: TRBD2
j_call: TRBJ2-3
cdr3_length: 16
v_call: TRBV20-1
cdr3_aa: CSASFTGGPWKDTQYF
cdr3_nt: TGCAGTGCTAGTTTTACGGGAGGGCCGTGGAAAGATACGCAGTATTTT

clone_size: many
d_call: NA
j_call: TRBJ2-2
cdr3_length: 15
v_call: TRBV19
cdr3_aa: CASSARGGGTGELFF
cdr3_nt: TGTGCCAGTAGTGCCCGCGGGGGCGGAACCGGGGAGCTGTTTTTT

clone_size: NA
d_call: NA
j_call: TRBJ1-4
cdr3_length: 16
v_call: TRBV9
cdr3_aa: CASSVGGAGRREKLFF
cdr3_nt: TGTGCCAGCAGCGTAGGCGGGGCCGGGCGGAGGGAAAAACTGTTTTTT

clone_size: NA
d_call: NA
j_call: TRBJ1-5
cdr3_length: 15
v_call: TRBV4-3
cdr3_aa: CASSQEQAGAQPQHF
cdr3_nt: TGCGCCAGCAGCCAAGAGCAGGCGGGGGCCCAGCCCCAGCATTTT

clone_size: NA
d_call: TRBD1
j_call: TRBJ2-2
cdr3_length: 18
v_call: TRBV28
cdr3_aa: CASSRQGAMVQNTGELFF
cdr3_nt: TGTGCCAGCAGTCGACAGGGGGCGATGGTTCAGAACACCGGGGAGCTGTTTTTT

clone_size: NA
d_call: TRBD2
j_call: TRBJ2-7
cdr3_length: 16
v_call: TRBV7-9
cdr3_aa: CASSLAGSGSSYEQYF
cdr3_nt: TGTGCCAGCAGCTTAGCGGGTAGCGGGAGCTCCTACGAGCAGTACTTC

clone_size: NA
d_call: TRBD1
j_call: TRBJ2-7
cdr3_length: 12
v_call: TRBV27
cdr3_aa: CASSSRTGRKYF
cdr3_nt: TGTGCCAGCAGTTCCCGGACAGGGCGGAAGTACTTC

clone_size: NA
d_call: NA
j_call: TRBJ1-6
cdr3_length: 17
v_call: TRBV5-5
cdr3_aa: CASSSRTASTLNSPLHF
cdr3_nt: TGTGCCAGCAGCTCTCGGACAGCCTCAACCCTGAATTCACCCCTCCACTTT

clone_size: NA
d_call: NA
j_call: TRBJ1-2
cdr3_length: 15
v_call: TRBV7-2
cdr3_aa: CASSLVVRAYYGYTF
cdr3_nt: TGTGCCAGCAGCTTAGTCGTCAGGGCTTACTATGGCTACACCTTC

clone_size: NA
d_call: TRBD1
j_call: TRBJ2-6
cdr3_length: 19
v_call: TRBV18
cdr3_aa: CASSIQTGGKFTGANVLTF
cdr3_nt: TGTGCCAGCTCAATCCAGACAGGGGGTAAATTCACTGGGGCCAACGTCCTGACTTTC

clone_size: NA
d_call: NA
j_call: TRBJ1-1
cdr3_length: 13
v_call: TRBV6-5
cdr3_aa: CASSSPILAEAFF
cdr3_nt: TGTGCCAGCAGCTCGCCGATTCTAGCCGAAGCTTTCTTT

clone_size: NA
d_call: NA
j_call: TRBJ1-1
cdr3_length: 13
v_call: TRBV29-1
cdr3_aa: CSVEMAGNTEAFF
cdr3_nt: TGCAGCGTTGAGATGGCGGGGAACACTGAAGCTTTCTTT

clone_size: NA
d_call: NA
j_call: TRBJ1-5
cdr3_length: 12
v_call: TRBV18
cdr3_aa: CASSFQGQPQHF
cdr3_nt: TGTGCCAGCTCATTCCAGGGTCAGCCCCAGCATTTT

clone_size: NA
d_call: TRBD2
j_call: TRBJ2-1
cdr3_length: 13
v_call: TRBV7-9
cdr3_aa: CASSLDLSGVKFF
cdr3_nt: TGTGCCAGCAGCTTGGACCTTAGCGGGGTGAAGTTCTTC

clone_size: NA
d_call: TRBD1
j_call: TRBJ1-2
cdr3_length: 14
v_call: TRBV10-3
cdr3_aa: CAISGGQANYGYTF
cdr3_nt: TGTGCCATCAGTGGGGGACAGGCTAACTATGGCTACACCTTC

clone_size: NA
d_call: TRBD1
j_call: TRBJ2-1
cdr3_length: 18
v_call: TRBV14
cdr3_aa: CASSNRDRYSFSYNEQFF
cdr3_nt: TGTGCCAGCAGCAACCGGGACAGGTACAGTTTCTCCTACAATGAGCAGTTCTTC

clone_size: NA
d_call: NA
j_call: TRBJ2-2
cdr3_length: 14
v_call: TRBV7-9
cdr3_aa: CASSLGGGTGELFF
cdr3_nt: TGTGCCAGCAGCTTAGGTGGCGGCACCGGGGAGCTGTTTTTT

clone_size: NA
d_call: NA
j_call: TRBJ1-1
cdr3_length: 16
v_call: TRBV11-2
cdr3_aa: CASSLEFGRMNTEAFF
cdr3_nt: TGTGCCAGCAGCTTAGAGTTTGGGAGAATGAACACTGAAGCTTTCTTT

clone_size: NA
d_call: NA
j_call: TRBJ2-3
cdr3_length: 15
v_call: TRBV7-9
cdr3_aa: CASSAGVAGPDTQYF
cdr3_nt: TGTGCCAGCAGCGCAGGAGTTGCGGGACCAGATACGCAGTATTTT

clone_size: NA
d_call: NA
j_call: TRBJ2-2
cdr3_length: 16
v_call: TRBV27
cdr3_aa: CASSLSSGRYTGELFF
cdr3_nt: TGTGCCAGCAGTTTATCCAGCGGTCGGTACACCGGGGAGCTGTTTTTT

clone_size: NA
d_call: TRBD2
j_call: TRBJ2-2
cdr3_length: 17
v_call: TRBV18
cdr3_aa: CASSPPTSGRHTGELFF
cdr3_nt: TGTGCCAGCTCACCACCGACCAGCGGGAGACACACCGGGGAGCTGTTTTTT

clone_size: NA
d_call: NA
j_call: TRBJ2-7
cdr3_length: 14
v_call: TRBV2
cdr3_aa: CASLFHGQTYEQYF
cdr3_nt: TGTGCCAGCTTGTTCCACGGACAGACCTACGAGCAGTACTTC

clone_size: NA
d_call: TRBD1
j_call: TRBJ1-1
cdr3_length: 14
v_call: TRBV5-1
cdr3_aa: CASSRQGMNTEAFF
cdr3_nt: TGCGCCAGCAGCCGACAGGGGATGAACACTGAAGCTTTCTTT

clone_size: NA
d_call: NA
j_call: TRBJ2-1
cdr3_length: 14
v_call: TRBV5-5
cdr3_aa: CASSFGSSYNEQFF
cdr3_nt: TGTGCCAGCAGCTTTGGGAGCTCCTACAATGAGCAGTTCTTC

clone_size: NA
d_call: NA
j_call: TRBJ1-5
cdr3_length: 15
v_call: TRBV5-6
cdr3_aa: CASSRRQNSNQPQHF
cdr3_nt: TGTGCCAGCAGCCGTCGACAGAATAGCAATCAGCCCCAGCATTTT

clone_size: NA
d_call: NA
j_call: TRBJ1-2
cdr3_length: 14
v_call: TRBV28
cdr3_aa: CASSPTGIREGYTF
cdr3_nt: TGTGCCAGCAGTCCAACAGGGATCCGGGAAGGCTACACCTTC

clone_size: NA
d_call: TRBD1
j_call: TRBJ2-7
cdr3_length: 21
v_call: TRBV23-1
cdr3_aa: CASSQSGGTGGIAGWTYEQYF
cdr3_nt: TGCGCCAGCAGTCAATCGGGAGGGACAGGGGGAATTGCGGGGTGGACCTACGAGCAGTACTTC

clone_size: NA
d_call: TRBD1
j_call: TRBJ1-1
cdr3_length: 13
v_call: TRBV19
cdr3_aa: CASKRDRNTEAFF
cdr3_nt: TGTGCCAGTAAGAGGGACAGGAACACTGAAGCTTTCTTT

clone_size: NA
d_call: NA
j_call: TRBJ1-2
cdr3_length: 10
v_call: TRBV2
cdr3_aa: CASREYGYTF
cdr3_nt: TGTGCCAGCAGAGAGTATGGCTACACCTTC

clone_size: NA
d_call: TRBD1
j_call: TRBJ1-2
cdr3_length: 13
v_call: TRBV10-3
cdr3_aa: CAISGGFGYGYTF
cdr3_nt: TGTGCCATATCAGGGGGCTTTGGCTATGGCTACACCTTC

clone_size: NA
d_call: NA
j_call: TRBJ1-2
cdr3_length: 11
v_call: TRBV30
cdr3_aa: CAWSVGGGYTF
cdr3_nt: TGTGCCTGGAGTGTAGGGGGTGGCTACACCTTC

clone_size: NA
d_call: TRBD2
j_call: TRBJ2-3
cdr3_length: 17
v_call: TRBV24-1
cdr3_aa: CATSDEIGLAGTDTQYF
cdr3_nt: TGTGCCACCAGTGACGAAATCGGACTAGCGGGAACAGATACGCAGTATTTT

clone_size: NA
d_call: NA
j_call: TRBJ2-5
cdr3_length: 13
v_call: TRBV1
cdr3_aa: CTSSQGAQETQYF
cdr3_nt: TGCACCAGCAGCCAAGGAGCGCAAGAGACCCAGTACTTC

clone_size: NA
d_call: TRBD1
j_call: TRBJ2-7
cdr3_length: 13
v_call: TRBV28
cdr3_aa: CASSRQGPYEQYF
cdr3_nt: TGTGCCAGCAGCAGACAGGGGCCCTACGAGCAGTACTTC

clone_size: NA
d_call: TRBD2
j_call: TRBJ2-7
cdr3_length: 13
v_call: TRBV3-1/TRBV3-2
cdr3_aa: CASSGTSIGEQYF
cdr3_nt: TGTGCCAGCAGCGGGACTAGTATCGGCGAGCAGTACTTC

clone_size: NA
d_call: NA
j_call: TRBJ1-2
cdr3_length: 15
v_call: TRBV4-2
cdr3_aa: CASSQDQGDNYGYTF
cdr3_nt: TGTGCCAGCAGCCAAGATCAAGGGGATAACTATGGCTACACCTTC

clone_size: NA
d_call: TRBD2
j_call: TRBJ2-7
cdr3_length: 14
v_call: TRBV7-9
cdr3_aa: CASSPTSGSYEQYF
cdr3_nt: TGTGCCAGCAGCCCGACTAGCGGGAGCTACGAGCAGTACTTC

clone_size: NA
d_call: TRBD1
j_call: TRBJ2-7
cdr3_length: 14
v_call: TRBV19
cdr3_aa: CASSPGQGVYEQYF
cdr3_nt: TGTGCCAGTAGTCCCGGACAGGGGGTCTACGAGCAGTACTTC